This T cell receptor (beta chain) was captured by sequencing in a study of T cells in localized non-small cell lung cancer. Study-level results: Sequencing was restricted to one tumor region; therefore, heterogeneity remains possible. Within adjacent lung there appeared a median 57 of the top 100 tumor clones.

This clone was picked up a small number of times. Its cognate antigen is unknown. Clones were sequenced by immunoSEQ multiplex PCR, and TCRdb holds only the in-frame ones, with some missing. This repertoire shows about 52,000 clones, around 80% found once; its top ten account for approximately 4%. Trimming took off 6 bases at V and 3 bases at J, with 12 bases between the two ends. Germline V gene data show CDR1 as SNHLY and CDR2 as FYNNEI. The CDR3 contains 13 residues. The chain combines TRBV2 with TRBJ2-7; maybe TRBD2 (5 bases). This receptor was obtained from a woman aged 35 to 70 with stage II lung adenocarcinoma. The source material was PBMCs, sampled before any cancer treatment. The CDR3 bases are TGTGCCAGCAGGACTAACGGGTTCTACGAGCAGTACTTC. This encodes CASRTNGFYEQYF.